Ten or more counts support the clone carrying this TCR beta chain. With 6 bases removed from V and 2 bases from J, the gap between germline ends came to 9 bases. CDR1 MRHNA and CDR2 SNTAGT come from the germline V gene. The length of the CDR3 is 13 residues. Some clones are missing from TCRdb's copy, which holds only in-frame ones; the method was immunoSEQ multiplex PCR. This sample comprises approximately 17,000 clones, none seen once only. This entry comes from a study of T cells after posttransplantation cyclophosphamide. Busulfan-fludarabine conditioning, marrow transplant, and cyclophosphamide on days +3 and +4 were administered.

The chain carries TRBV6-4 and TRBJ2-3; TRBD1 is a possible D gene (5 bases). The sequence derives from a female patient between 30 and 40 years old who received an allogeneic stem cell transplant from a related donor, was CMV-positive, and had no GVHD. A share of the T cells may be of graft donor origin. Sequenced material: PBMCs, taken after allogeneic stem cell transplant with posttransplant cyclophosphamide. Here the CDR3 reads CASSMTVTDTQYF. In DNA form, the CDR3 reads TGTGCCAGCAGCATGACAGTCACAGATACGCAGTATTTT.